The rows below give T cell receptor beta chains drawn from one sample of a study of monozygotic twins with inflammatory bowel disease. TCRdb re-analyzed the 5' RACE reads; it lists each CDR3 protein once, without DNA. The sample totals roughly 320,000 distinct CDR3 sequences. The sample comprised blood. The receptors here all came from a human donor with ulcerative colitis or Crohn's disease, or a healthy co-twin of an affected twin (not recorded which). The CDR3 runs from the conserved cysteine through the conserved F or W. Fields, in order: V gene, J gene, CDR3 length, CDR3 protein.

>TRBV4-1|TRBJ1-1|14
CASSQVGRNTEAFF
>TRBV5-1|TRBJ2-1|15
CASSPGTSSMNEQFF
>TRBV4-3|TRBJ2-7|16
CASSQDWRTRSYEQYF
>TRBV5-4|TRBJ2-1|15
CASSKISGGLNEQFF
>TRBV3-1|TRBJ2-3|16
CASSHPTSGGLDTQYF
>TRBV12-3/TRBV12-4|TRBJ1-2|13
CASIGQGLHGYTF
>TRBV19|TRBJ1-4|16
CASMKRALATNEKLFF
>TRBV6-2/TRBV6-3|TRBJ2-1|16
CASSYSQPGSYNEQFF
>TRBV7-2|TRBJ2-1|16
CASSRRLAGKGNEQFF
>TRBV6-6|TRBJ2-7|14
CASSRRDLLYEQYF
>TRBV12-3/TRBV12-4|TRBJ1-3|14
CASSPGISGNTIYF
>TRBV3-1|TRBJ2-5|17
CASIHNTSGGVGETQYF
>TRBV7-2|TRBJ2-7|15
CASSLGNLRAYEQYF
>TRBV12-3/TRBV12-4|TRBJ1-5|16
CASSLGRAPGFEPQHF
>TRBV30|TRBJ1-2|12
CAWSVGGIGYTF
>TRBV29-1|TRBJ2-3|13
CSVGRLGTDTQYF
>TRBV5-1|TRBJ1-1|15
CASSLVGQGNTEAFF
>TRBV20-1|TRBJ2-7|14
CSFERGGSGYEQYF
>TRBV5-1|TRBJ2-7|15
CASRSPGQGAREQYF
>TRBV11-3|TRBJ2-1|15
CASSLGSSGGNEQFF
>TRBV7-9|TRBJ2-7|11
CASSPLYEQYF
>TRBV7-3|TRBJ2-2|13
CASRAGNTGELFF
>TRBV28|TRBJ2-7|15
CASSLPGLFLYEQYF
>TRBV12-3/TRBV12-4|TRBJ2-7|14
CASKRGGAFYEQYF
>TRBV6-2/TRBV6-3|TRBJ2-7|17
CASSDMGTSGSSYEQYF
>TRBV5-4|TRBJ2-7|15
CASSRRDRGEYEQYF
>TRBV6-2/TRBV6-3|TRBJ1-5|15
CASSLEGQRYQPQHF
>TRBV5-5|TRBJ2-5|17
CASSRTLTLDRGETQYF
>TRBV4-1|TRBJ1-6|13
CASSQDTRAPLHF
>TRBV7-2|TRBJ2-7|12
CASTERAYEQYF
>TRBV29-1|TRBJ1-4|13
CSAGYNANEKLFF